This T cell receptor beta chain comes out of a study of cytomegalovirus exposure and HLA in healthy donors. The CDR3 is made up of 15 amino acids. Germline lookup yields CDR1 LNHDA and CDR2 SQIVND (reference sequence). V was pared by 4 bases and J by 6 bases, with 15 bases between. As for the donors, each was a healthy bone marrow donor. A multiplex PCR was run with 60 Vbeta primers and 13 Jbeta primers. Using immunoSEQ multiplex PCR, the repertoire was profiled, and TCRdb retains in-frame clones only, with some absent. The data contain roughly 200,000 clones, 70% to 90% of them singletons. The TCR sequence derives from a man aged 30 to 45 in good health and CMV-seronegative. The chain joins TRBV19 to TRBJ1-4; D is perhaps TRBD1 (5 bases). Sequenced material: PBMCs. The CDR3 nucleotides read TGTGCCAGTAGTACCCCCGGGACTGCATATGAAAAACTGTTTTTT. Residues: CASSTPGTAYEKLFF.